What follows describes a single T cell receptor beta chain. No antigen is known for it. Nothing much larger sits one base from this clone, and base qualities are not available. Donors were under 40 systemically healthy Caucasian individuals from Russia aged roughly 6 to 100 years. Each donor gave around 9.5 milliliters of peripheral blood, collected into EDTA-treated Vacutainer tubes. Ficoll-Paque density-gradient centrifugation was used to isolate PBMCs, with at least 7 million obtained per sample. Trizol reagent was used to extract total RNA from the PBMCs, yielding at least 5 micrograms per sample. For every donor, flow cytometry on a PBMC aliquot measured the percentage of naive CD45RAhigh/CD27high T cells. Library method: 5' RACE. TCRdb shows the sequencer as Illumina HiSeq 2500. The second PCR ran for roughly 7 to 11 cycles and used a J-beta primer mix along with a sample-barcoded 5' primer. Each TCR beta cDNA molecule received a unique molecular identifier from a template-switch 5' adaptor carrying 12 random nucleotides. At least 3 million CDR3-containing paired-end reads were obtained from each sample. All of the RNA was converted into first-strand cDNA using the Mint cDNA synthesis kit, with a TRBC-specific oligonucleotide serving as the primer. After uracil-DNA glycosylase treatment, a first 18-cycle PCR used universal primers M1SS and BC2_uni_R on all cDNA. Per the authors' processing: Normalization of each sample was performed by random selection of 1 million high-quality reads, each carrying a distinct molecular identifier. Reads with shared molecular identifiers were discarded instead of being binned into consensus sequences. MiTCR, with a Q25 quality threshold and the strictest error-elimination algorithm, was used for CDR3 identification, clonotype clustering and error correction. Lower-bound total TCR beta diversity was estimated with a nonparametric unseen species model using Euler transformation. TCRdb reprocessing: public reads trimmed at Q25 with fastp, clones called with MiXCR, in-frame beta chains kept. Merged by CDR3 protein, the rows form single entries marked with the most common genes and DNA. These V and J calls rely on TCRdb rather than the paper's analysis. The sample table records over a million distinct CDR3 sequences; approximately 42% of these occur just once. Together, the top ten hold 7% to 9% of the sample.

These data are taken from a study of blood T cells in healthy people across ages (dated by TCRdb to the mid-2010s). For context, the study as a whole: In model experiments, roughly one uniquely barcoded TCR beta cDNA molecule per two T cells was captured by template switching. The study analyzed two additional independent replicas of 1 million unique cDNA reads from the same blood draw for two donors, one aged 18 to 30 and one aged 80 or older. Using deep sequencing normalized with unique cDNA molecular identifiers, the study measured how TCR beta repertoire diversity changes with age. To avoid experimental bias, donors of different ages were randomly spread across the sequencing lanes. The donors were split into four age groups: young (average about 15 years), middle-aged (39), aged (roughly 60) and long-lived (approximately 89). Overall study outcomes, separate from this receptor: Because profiling used bulk unsorted PBMCs, naive and antigen-experienced compartments could not be compared conclusively. There was a strong correlation between observed TCR beta diversity and the percentage of naive T cells measured by flow cytometry. Compared with the aged group, the long-lived group had more naive CD4+ T cells, fewer expanded clones and increased TCR diversity, suggesting age selection. The CMV infection status of donors was not known, potentially confounding age-related changes in expanded clonotypes. Total diversity estimates from one million sequenced T cells were considered lower bounds and underestimates. Observed TCR beta diversity per million T cells fell roughly linearly with age, and a significant reduction was already apparent by age around 40.

In the germline V gene, CDR1 corresponds to SGHDN and CDR2 to FVKESK. Counted from cysteine to phenylalanine, this CDR3 has 13 amino acids. This entry keeps only the CDR3 DNA: 39 bases, framed from base 1. V drops 1 base and J drops 3 bases, leaving 6 bases in between. The sequenced sample was blood. The source is a woman under 30 in good health. The rearranged chain carries TRBV14 and TRBJ1-1; the D gene cannot be resolved reliably. The CDR3 protein: CASSQALDTEAFF. The nucleotide sequence is TGTGCCAGCAGCCAAGCTCTAGACACTGAAGCTTTCTTT.